This T cell receptor (beta chain) originates from a study of T cell repertoires in cytomegalovirus infection. Each CDR3 protein is one row after TCRdb ran MiXCR on the reads. The sample carries 250,000 to 300,000 distinct CDR3 sequences, roughly 13% recorded once. The CDR3 is made up of 14 amino acids. The V end lost 4 bases, the J end lost 5 bases, and 14 bases lay between the germline ends. Germline CDR1 SGHTA, CDR2 FQGTGA. This clonotype was counted many times. The V and J genes are TRBV7-3 and TRBJ2-5; no definite D call. The origin of this receptor is a human donor in good health (CMV status not recorded). Some clones in this sample may be carry-over from other donors' samples. The sample was PBMCs. As DNA, the CDR3 is TGTGCCAGCAGCTCTCTTGGGTCGGCGGAGACCCAGTACTTC. Residues: CASSSLGSAETQYF.